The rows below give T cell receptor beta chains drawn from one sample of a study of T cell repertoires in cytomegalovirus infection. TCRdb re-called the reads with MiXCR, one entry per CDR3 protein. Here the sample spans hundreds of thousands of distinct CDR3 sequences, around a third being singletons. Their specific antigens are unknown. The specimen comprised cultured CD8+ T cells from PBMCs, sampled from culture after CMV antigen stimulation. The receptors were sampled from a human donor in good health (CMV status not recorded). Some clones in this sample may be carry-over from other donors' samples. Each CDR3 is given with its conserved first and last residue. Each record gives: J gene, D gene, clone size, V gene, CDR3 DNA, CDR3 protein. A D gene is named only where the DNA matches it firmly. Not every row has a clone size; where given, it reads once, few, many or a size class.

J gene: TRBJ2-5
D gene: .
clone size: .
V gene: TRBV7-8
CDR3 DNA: TGTGCCAGCAGCTCCAGGGGCCGCTTCCAAGAGACCCAGTACTTC
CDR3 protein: CASSSRGRFQETQYF

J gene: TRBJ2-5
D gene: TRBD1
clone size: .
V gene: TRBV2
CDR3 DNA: TGTGCCCTAGCAGTGGCAGGGGGCATAGAGACCCAGTACTTC
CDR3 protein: CALAVAGGIETQYF

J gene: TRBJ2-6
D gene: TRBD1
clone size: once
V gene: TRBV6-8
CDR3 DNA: TGTGCCAGCAGTTACTTTGCTGGACAGGGGCGCTCTGGGGCCAACGTCCTGACTTTC
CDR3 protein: CASSYFAGQGRSGANVLTF

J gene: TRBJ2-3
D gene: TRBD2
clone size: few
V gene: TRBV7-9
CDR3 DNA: TGTGCGGGCGAGCGGGGGTCCACAGATACGCAGTATTTT
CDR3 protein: CAGERGSTDTQYF

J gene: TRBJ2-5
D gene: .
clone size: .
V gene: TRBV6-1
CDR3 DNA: TGTGCCAGCAGTGAATGGCCTAACGGTATCGAGACCCAGTACTTC
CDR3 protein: CASSEWPNGIETQYF

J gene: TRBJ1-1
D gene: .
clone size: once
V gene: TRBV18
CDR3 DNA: TGTGCCAGCTCACTCTTTAAACAGGGGAACACTGAAGCTTTCTTT
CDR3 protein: CASSLFKQGNTEAFF

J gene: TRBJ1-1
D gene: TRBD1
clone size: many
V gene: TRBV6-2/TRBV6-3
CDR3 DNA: TGTGCCAGCAGTTACGGGACAGATTGGACTGAAGCTTTCTTT
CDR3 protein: CASSYGTDWTEAFF

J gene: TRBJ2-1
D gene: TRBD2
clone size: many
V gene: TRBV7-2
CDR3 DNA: TGTGCCAGCAGCTTAGAGGGACTAGGAGCGAAAGAGCAGTTCTTC
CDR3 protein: CASSLEGLGAKEQFF

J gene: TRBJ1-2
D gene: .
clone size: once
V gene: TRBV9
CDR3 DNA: TGTGCCAGCAGCGCTAGCTACAGGGCCCCGGGGAACTATGGCTACACCTTC
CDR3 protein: CASSASYRAPGNYGYTF

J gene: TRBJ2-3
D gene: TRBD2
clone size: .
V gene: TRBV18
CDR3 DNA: TGTGCCAGCTCACAACTACCTAGCGGGGCCACCACAGATACGCAGTATTTT
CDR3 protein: CASSQLPSGATTDTQYF

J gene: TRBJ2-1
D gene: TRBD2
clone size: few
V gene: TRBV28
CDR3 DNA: TGTGCCAGCAGTTTAATGGCGGGGGGGGGCTACAATGAGCAGTTCTTC
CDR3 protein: CASSLMAGGGYNEQFF

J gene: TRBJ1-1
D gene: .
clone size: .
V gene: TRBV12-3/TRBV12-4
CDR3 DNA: TGTGCCAGCAGTTTCGGACAGCCTGAAGCTTTCTTT
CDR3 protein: CASSFGQPEAFF

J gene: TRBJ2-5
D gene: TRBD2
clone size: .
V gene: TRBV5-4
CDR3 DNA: TGTGCCAGCAGCTTGTCCTCTGCGGGGGGGCTTATCCCGTACCAAGAGAACCAGTACTTC
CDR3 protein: CASSLSSAGGLIPYQENQYF

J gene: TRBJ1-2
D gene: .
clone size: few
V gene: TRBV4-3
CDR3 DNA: TGCGCCAGCAGCCAAGATCTCGGGGGCGGGTACTATGGCTACACCTTC
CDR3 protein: CASSQDLGGGYYGYTF

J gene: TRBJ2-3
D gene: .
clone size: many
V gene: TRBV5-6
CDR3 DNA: TGTGCCAGCAGCTTGACTAGCTTAAGAGATACGCAGTATTTT
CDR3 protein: CASSLTSLRDTQYF

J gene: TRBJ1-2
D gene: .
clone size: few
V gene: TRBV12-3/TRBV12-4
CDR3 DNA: TGTGCCAGCAGTTTCGGGGAGGTCGACTATGGCTACACCTTC
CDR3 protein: CASSFGEVDYGYTF

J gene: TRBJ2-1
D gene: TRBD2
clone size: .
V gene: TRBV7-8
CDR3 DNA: TGTGCCAGCAGCCCTACTAGCGGGGGGGCCGAGAATGAGCAGTTCTTC
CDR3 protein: CASSPTSGGAENEQFF

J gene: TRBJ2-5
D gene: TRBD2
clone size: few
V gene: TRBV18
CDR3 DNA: TGTGCCAGCTCACCGGGACTAGCGGACGGGACCCAGTACTTC
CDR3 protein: CASSPGLADGTQYF

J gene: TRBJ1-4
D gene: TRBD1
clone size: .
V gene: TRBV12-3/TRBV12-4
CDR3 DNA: TGTGCCAGCAGTTTTGCGACAGGGGGCTTTGAAAAACTGTTTTTT
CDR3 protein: CASSFATGGFEKLFF

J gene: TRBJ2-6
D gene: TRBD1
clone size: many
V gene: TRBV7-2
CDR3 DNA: TGTGCCAGCAGCTTGGGACAGGTGGTGTACTCTGGGGCCAACGTCCTGACTTTC
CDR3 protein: CASSLGQVVYSGANVLTF

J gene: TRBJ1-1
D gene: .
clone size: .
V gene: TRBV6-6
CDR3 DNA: TGTGCCAGCAGTTACTACCTCTCTGAGCCTGAAGCTTTCTTT
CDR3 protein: CASSYYLSEPEAFF

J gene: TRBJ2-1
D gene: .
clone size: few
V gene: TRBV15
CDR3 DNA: TGTGCCACCAGCAAGGACCGAGGGTGGAATGAGCAGTTCTTC
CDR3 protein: CATSKDRGWNEQFF

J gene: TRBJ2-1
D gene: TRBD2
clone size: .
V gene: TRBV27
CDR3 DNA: TGTGCCAGCAGTTCATATAGCGGGGGGGCCTACAATGAGCAGTTCTTC
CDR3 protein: CASSSYSGGAYNEQFF

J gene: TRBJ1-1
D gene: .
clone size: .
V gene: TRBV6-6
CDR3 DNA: TGTGCCAGCAGTTATCCCAAGAACACAGGAGCAAACACTGAAGCTTTCTTT
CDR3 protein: CASSYPKNTGANTEAFF

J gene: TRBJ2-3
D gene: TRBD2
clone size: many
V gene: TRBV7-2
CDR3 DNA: TGTGCCAGCAGGTGGACTAGCGGAACAGATACGCAGTATTTT
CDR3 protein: CASRWTSGTDTQYF

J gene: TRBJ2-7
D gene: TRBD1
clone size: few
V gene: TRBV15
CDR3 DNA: TGTGCCACCATTGGGACAGGGAGCAACGAGCAGTACTTC
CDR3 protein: CATIGTGSNEQYF

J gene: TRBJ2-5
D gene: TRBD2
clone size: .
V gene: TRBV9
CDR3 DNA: TGTGCCAGCAGCGTAGTTCCGCGGGGGGGCCGGAAGACCCAGTACTTC
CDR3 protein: CASSVVPRGGRKTQYF

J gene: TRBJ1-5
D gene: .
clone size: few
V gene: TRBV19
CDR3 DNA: TGTGCCAGTGAAACGGGGAATCAGCCCCAGCATTTT
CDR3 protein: CASETGNQPQHF

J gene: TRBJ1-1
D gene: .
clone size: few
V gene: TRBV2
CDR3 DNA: TGTGCCTTCGGACAGAGGAGCACTGAAGCTTTCTTT
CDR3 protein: CAFGQRSTEAFF

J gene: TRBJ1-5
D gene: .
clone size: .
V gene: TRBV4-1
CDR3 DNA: TGCGCCAGCAGCCAACGTCAATATCAGCCCCAGCATTTT
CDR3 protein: CASSQRQYQPQHF

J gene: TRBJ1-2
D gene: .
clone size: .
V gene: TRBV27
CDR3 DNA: TGTGCCAGCAGTTTATCGGGGGACGCTAGCTACACCTTC
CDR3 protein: CASSLSGDASYTF

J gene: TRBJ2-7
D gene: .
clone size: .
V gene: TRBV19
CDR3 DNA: TGTGCCAGTAGTAATGGGGACGAGCAGTACTTC
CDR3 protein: CASSNGDEQYF

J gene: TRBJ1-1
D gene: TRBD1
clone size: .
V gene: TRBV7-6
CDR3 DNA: TGTGCCAACACCTCCGGACAGGGCCAAGTAAACACTGAAGCTTTCTTT
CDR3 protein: CANTSGQGQVNTEAFF

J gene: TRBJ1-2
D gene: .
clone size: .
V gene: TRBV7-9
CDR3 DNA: TGTGCCAGCAGCTTAGTGGCCGCCGATGGCTACACCTTC
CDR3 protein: CASSLVAADGYTF

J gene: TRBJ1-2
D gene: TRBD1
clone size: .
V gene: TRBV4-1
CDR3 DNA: TGCGCCAGCAGCCACGGGGGACAGGGGGCTCGAGAACCCTACACCTTC
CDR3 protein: CASSHGGQGAREPYTF

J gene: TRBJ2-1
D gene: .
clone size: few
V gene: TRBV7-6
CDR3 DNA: TGTGCCAGCAGCTTAGGCTGGGACGGCTACAATGAGCAGTTCTTC
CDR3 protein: CASSLGWDGYNEQFF

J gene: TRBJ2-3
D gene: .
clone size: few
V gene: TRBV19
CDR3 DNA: TGTGCCAGTAGTATTGGGGGAGATACGCAGTATTTT
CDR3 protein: CASSIGGDTQYF

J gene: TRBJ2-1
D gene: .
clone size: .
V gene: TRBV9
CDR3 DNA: TGTGCCAGCAGCGTAGGGAACAGGTTATACAATGAGCAGTTCTTC
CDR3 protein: CASSVGNRLYNEQFF

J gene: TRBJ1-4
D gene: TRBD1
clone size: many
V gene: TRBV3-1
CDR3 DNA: TGTGCCACCGGGGGCACCGGGACAGGGGATGAAAAACTGTTTTTT
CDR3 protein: CATGGTGTGDEKLFF

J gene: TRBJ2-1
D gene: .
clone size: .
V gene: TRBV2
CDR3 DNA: TGTGCCAGCATTATGAGAGAGGGACTCAACGGCGATGAGCAGTTCTTC
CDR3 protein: CASIMREGLNGDEQFF

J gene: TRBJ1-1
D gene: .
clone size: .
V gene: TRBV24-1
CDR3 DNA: TGTGCCACCAGTGATCGATGGGACAATGAGCCAGCTTTCTTT
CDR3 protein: CATSDRWDNEPAFF

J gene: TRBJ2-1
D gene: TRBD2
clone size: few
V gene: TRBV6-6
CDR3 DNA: TGTGCCAGCACCCCCTGGCGGGGGGCATCCAATGAGCAGTTCTTC
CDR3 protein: CASTPWRGASNEQFF

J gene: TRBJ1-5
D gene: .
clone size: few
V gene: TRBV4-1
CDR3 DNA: TGCGCCAGCAGCCGGGGGCGCGATAGCAATCAGCCCCAGCATTTT
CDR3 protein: CASSRGRDSNQPQHF

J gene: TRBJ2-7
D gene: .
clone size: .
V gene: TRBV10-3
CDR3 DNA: TGTGCCATCAGTGAGTCTGCCAGTTCCTACGAGCAGTACTTC
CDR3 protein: CAISESASSYEQYF

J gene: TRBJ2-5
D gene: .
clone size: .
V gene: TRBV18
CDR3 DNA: TGTGCCAGCTCACCATCCCCAGAGACCCAGTACTTC
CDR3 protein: CASSPSPETQYF

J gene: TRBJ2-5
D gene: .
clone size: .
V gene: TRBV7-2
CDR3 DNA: TGTGCCAGCAGCCCCCCTGCGCACCAAGAGACCCAGTACTTC
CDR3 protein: CASSPPAHQETQYF

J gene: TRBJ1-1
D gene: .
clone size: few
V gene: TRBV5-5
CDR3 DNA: TGTGCCAGCAGTTCGGGTTCTAGTCACACTGAAGCTTTCTTT
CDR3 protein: CASSSGSSHTEAFF

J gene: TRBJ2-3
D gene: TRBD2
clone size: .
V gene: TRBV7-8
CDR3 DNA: TGTGCCAGCAGAAGACTAGCGGGGGCTGATACGCAGTATTTT
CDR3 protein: CASRRLAGADTQYF

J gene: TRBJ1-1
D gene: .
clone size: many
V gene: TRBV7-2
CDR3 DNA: TGTGCCAGCAGCCTAAGGGGGTTGGGTATTAGCACTGAAGCTTTCTTT
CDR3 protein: CASSLRGLGISTEAFF

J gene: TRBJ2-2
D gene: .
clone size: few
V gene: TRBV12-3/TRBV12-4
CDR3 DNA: TGTGCCAGCAGTTTAGACCCAGGGGACACCGGGGAGCTGTTTTTT
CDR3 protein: CASSLDPGDTGELFF

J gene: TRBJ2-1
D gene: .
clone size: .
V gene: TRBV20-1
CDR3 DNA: TGCAGTGCTAGAGATTCGGGGGGCCACTCCTACAATGAGCAGTTCTTC
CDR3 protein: CSARDSGGHSYNEQFF

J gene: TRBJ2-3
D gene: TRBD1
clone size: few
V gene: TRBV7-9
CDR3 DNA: TGTGCCAGCAGCGACAGGGGGCTAGATACGCAGTATTTT
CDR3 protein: CASSDRGLDTQYF

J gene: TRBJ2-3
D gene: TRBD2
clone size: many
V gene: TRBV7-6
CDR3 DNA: TGTGCCAGCACCACGGGCGGGGGGGAGTACACAGATACGCAGTATTTT
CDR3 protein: CASTTGGGEYTDTQYF

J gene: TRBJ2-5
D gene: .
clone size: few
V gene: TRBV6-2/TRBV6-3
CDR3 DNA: TGTGCCAGCAGTTATAGAGAGACCACCCAAGAGACCCAGTACTTC
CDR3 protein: CASSYRETTQETQYF

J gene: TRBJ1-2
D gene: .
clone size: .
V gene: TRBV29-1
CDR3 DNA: TGCAGCGTTGAACAGACCTATGGCTACACCTTC
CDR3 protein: CSVEQTYGYTF

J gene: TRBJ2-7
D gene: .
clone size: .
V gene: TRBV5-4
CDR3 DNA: TGTGCCAGCAGCTCCCCAGCCGAGCAGTACTTC
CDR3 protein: CASSSPAEQYF

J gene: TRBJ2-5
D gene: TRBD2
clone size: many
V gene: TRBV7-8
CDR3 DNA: TGTGCCAGCAGCTTTGAGGGTCGGGGGGAAGAGACCCAGTACTTC
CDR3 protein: CASSFEGRGEETQYF

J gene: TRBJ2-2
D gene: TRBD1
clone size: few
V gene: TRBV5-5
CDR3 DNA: TGTGCCAGCAGCTTAGAGGGGGCCGGCGGGGAGCTGTTTTTT
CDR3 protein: CASSLEGAGGELFF